This passage covers 9 T cell receptor beta chains from one sample sequenced in a study of T cells in localized non-small cell lung cancer. Sequencing was performed with immunoSEQ multiplex PCR; in TCRdb, only in-frame clones are kept and a portion is missing. The sample carries 65,000 to 90,000 clones, about three quarters recorded once. Here the sequenced sample was PBMCs, taken before any cancer treatment. Source of these receptors: a man aged 35 to 69 with stage II squamous cell lung carcinoma.

This clone was counted between two and nine times. The V gene is TRBV18, the J gene TRBJ1-4; perhaps TRBD1 as D (6 bases). The germline V and J ends were trimmed by 2 bases and 1 base, with 8 bases remaining between them. CDR1 KGHSH and CDR2 LQKENI come from the germline V gene. The CDR3 sequence is 15 residues long. The CDR3 DNA sequence: TGTGCCAGCTCACCAGGAGGGGGAACTAATGAAAAACTGTTTTTT. Translated: CASSPGGGTNEKLFF. Full variable domain (rest looked up from reference TRBV18 and TRBJ1-4): NAGVMQNPRHLVRRRGQEARLRCSPMKGHSHVYWYRQLPEEGLKFMVYLQKENIIDESGMPKERFSAEFPKEGPSILRIQQVVRGDSAAYFCASSPGGGTNEKLFFGSGTQLSVL.

The chain joins TRBV30 to TRBJ1-2; 9 positions agree with TRBD1. V lost 4 bases and J lost 8; bases outside the gene matches: 8. The V gene's germline CDR1 is GTSNPN and CDR2 SVGIG (reference sequence). This CDR3 comprises 13 residues. The chain's CDR3 is CAWTPGTGWGYTF. The CDR3 DNA sequence: TGTGCCTGGACCCCCGGGACAGGGTGGGGCTACACCTTC. The whole variable domain, remainder taken from reference TRBV30 and TRBJ1-2, is SQTIHQWPATLVQPVGSPLSLECTVEGTSNPNLYWYRQAAGRGLQLLFYSVGIGQISSEVPQNLSASRPQDRQFILSSKKLLLSDSGFYLCAWTPGTGWGYTFGSGTRLTVV.

The chain is built from TRBV10-3 and TRBJ2-2; D call uncertain. Germline CDR1 and CDR2: ENHRY and SYGVKD. The CDR3 runs to 15 residues. Trimming pared 1 base from V and 2 bases from J, leaving 8 bases between. The CDR3, as DNA: TGTGCCATCAGTGAGTGGCTACCTAACACCGGGGAGCTGTTTTTT. This encodes CAISEWLPNTGELFF.

The chain carries TRBV12-1 and TRBJ2-2; TRBD1 reflects the table's D call only, with no check against the DNA. TRBV12-1 is reported as a pseudogene. CDR3 size: 15 residues. This CDR3 reads CASSSWDRDTGELFF. CDR3 DNA sequence: TGTGCCAGCAGCAGCTGGGACAGGGACACCGGGGAGCTGTTTTTT.

The chain couples TRBV12-2 to TRBJ2-5; the table's D gene call, TRBD1, was not cross checked with the DNA. TRBV12-2 corresponds to a pseudogene. The CDR3 consists of 16 residues. This CDR3 is CASRFHNRGERETQYF. The CDR3 DNA reads TGTGCAAGTCGCTTCCATAACAGGGGTGAGAGAGAGACCCAGTACTTC.

The chain carries TRBV6-6 and TRBJ2-1, with D perhaps TRBD2 (5 bases). This CDR3 has 15 amino acids. Per the germline V gene, CDR1 is MNHNY and CDR2 is SVGAGI (reference sequence). V was clipped by 2 bases and J by 0 bases, with 8 bases between them. The CDR3 region is CASSYLGSSYNEQFF. The CDR3 DNA follows: TGTGCCAGCAGTTACCTAGGGAGCTCCTACAATGAGCAGTTCTTC.

The chain is built from TRBV6-5 and TRBJ1-1; TRBD1 is a possible D gene (5 bases). CDR1 and CDR2 (germline): MNHEY, SVGAGI. This CDR3 comprises 14 residues. V lost 0 bases and J 6 bases, leaving 11 bases between the germline ends. In DNA form, the CDR3 reads TGTGCCAGCAGTTACTCAAGAGGGACCGCTGAAGCTTTCTTT. Translation: CASSYSRGTAEAFF.

V gene TRBV11-2 combines with J gene TRBJ2-7; D unresolved. This CDR3 comprises 13 residues. CDR1 is SGHAT, CDR2 FQNNGV, per germline. V lost 5 bases, J lost 4 bases, and 12 bases lay in between. CDR3 bases: TGTGCCAGCAGCCTTGGACGCGTTTACGAGCAGTACTTC. This translates into CASSLGRVYEQYF.

The rearrangement uses TRBV6-6 and TRBJ2-2; D may be TRBD2 (5 bases). Germline lookup yields CDR1 MNHNY and CDR2 SVGAGI (reference sequence). V was shortened by 8 bases and J by 4 bases, with 14 bases between the two germline ends. CDR3 length equals 14 residues. CDR3 loop: CASYGGISTGELFF. In DNA, the CDR3 is TGTGCCAGCTACGGAGGAATAAGCACCGGGGAGCTGTTTTTT.